A selection of T cell receptor beta chains follows, all from one sample in a study of blood T cell repertoires in COVID-19. Clones were sequenced by immunoSEQ multiplex PCR, and TCRdb holds only the in-frame ones, with some missing. The sample consists of 200,000 to 250,000 clones, approximately 90% of them appearing once. Source material: peripheral blood. These receptors came from a man aged 30-40 years with COVID-19, enrolled during active disease. The conserved cysteine and the conserved F or W are not part of the CDR3 here.

CDR3	J	V
ASSGEGASSYNEQF	TRBJ2-1	TRBV11-3
ASSSSLRGAINQPQH	TRBJ1-5	TRBV27
ASSPSGGYTDTQY	TRBJ2-3	TRBV11-3
ASSSPGNTGELF	TRBJ2-2	TRBV5-1
ASSQDGQGLRETQY	TRBJ2-5	TRBV4-2
ASSGTDPKNIQY	TRBJ2-4	TRBV6-1
ATSDWGTGRKADTQY	TRBJ2-3	TRBV24-1
ASSLGTGYSLGSPLH	TRBJ1-6	TRBV7-2
ASSLMTSGRAVAGELF	TRBJ2-2	TRBV5-6
ASSVGRREPYNEQF	TRBJ2-1	TRBV9
ATSRIQVYEQY	TRBJ2-7	TRBV15
ASSLGPGAEAF	TRBJ1-1	TRBV7-2
ASSSSGRARDTQY	TRBJ2-3	TRBV5-4
ASSLEGLNSPLH	TRBJ1-6	TRBV5-1
ASRETGWNTEAF	TRBJ1-1	TRBV6-5
ASSSLDRYEQY	TRBJ2-7	TRBV5-1
ASSLSLGGPYEQY	TRBJ2-7	TRBV7-2
AISGREGRDEQF	TRBJ2-1	TRBV10-3
ASSVQENTEAF	TRBJ1-1	TRBV7-2
ASSYRGENTGELF	TRBJ2-2	TRBV19
ATGSNQPQH	TRBJ1-5	TRBV6-5
ASSLLGLALLSYNEQF	TRBJ2-1	TRBV27
ASSLALGFTDTQY	TRBJ2-3	TRBV7-8
ASSGDILRTEAF	TRBJ1-1	TRBV6-5
STYRTGRTYNEQF	TRBJ2-1	TRBV29-1
ASTRAYQARKTEAF	TRBJ1-1	TRBV7-9
ASSLIRGHTGELF	TRBJ2-2	TRBV7-9
ASSEPLAGNFNEQF	TRBJ2-1	TRBV6-1